Presented here are 12 T cell receptor beta chains from one specimen sequenced in a study of T-cell memory formation after mild COVID-19. TCRdb re-derived calls from the 5' RACE reads in MiXCR, one entry per CDR3 protein. The table includes about 430,000 distinct CDR3 sequences, under 20% detected once. The sample taken for sequencing was PBMCs or a T cell subset sorted from them (not recorded which). These receptor sequences come from a man aged 18-30 years who had mild COVID-19 (a few samples of this study predate the infection). Cell type and time point are not known.

This clonotype was detected many times. The CDR3 nucleotides read TGTGCCTCGGCCCAAGGGGATACCATATATTTT. Its translation is CASAQGDTIYF. The chain combines TRBV6-5 with TRBJ1-3; TRBD1 might be the D (5 bases). The V and J ends lost 11 bases and 10 bases respectively, with 15 bases between them. The germline CDR1 and CDR2 sequences are MNHEY and SVGAGI. The CDR3 extends over 11 amino acids.

This rearrangement joins TRBV6-7 to TRBJ2-2; no clear D. TRBV6-7 is assigned to the ORF class and has an uncertain function. The ends were cut back, 2 bases at V and 0 bases at J, with 13 bases in the middle. The CDR3 spans 17 residues. The chain's CDR3 is CASSYQSRRSNTGELFF. Written as DNA, the CDR3 is TGTGCCAGCAGTTACCAATCGAGACGATCGAACACCGGGGAGCTGTTTTTT.

This clonotype was detected ten times or more. The CDR3 nucleotides are TGTGCCAGCACCACCAGTTGGGGGGAGGTCAAACTGTTTTTT. Its translation is CASTTSWGEVKLFF. This rearrangement joins TRBV6-6 to TRBJ1-4, with D tentatively TRBD1 (5 bases). Germline V CDR1 and CDR2: MNHNY, SVGAGI (reference sequence). Trimming removed 7 bases from V and 11 bases from J, with 20 bases in between. The length of the CDR3 is 14 residues.

There are a few counts of this clonotype. The V gene is TRBV6-2 or TRBV6-3, the J gene TRBJ2-7; D is unresolved. CDR3 size: 12 residues. V was pared by 7 bases and J by 0 bases, with 7 bases between. CDR1 and CDR2 from the germline V gene are MNHEY and SVGEGT. The CDR3 nucleotides are TGTGCCAGCACCACATACTCCTACGAGCAGTACTTC. Encoded protein: CASTTYSYEQYF.

This clonotype was detected many times. V is TRBV7-2 and J is TRBJ2-5, with D possibly being TRBD2 (6 bases). There are 16 residues in the CDR3. Germline CDR1 is SGHTA and CDR2 is FQGNSA. V was cut by 5 bases and J by 5 bases, with 21 bases left in between. The CDR3 sequence: CASSTRRDLRVETQYF. DNA for the CDR3: TGTGCCAGCAGCACGCGCCGGGACTTGAGGGTGGAGACCCAGTACTTC.

The genes are TRBV11-1 and TRBJ2-3; TRBD2 aligns across 8 bases. J was trimmed by 4 bases and V by 6 bases; bases with no gene match: 9. The CDR3 has 15 residues. CDR1 and CDR2 from the germline V gene are SGHAT and FQDESV (reference sequence). The DNA for the CDR3 is TGTGCCAGCAGACTTACGGGACTAGTCGCAGATACGCAGTATTTT. Amino acids: CASRLTGLVADTQYF.

The rearrangement links TRBV18 to TRBJ1-6; unclear D gene. The ends were cut back, 3 bases at V and 1 base at J, with 7 bases in the middle. The length of the CDR3 is 15 residues. CDR1 is KGHSH and CDR2 is LQKENI in the germline V gene. The CDR3 spells CASSPAASYNSPLHF. The CDR3 nucleotides read TGTGCCAGCTCACCGGCAGCGTCCTATAATTCACCCCTCCACTTT. The complete variable domain, with remaining parts taken from reference TRBV18 and TRBJ1-6, reads NAGVMQNPRHLVRRRGQEARLRCSPMKGHSHVYWYRQLPEEGLKFMVYLQKENIIDESGMPKERFSAEFPKEGPSILRIQQVVRGDSAAYFCASSPAASYNSPLHFGNGTRLTVT.

In the case of this clonotype: A much larger clone differs by one base, so this may be a read error. The chain combines TRBV5-1 with TRBJ2-7, with 9 bases fitting TRBD2. J was trimmed by 2 bases and V by 9 bases; bases with no gene match: 12. Germline CDR1 is SGHRS and CDR2 is YFSETQ. CDR3 length: 15 amino acids. CDR3: CATLRSSGGTYEQYF. CDR3 sequence (DNA): TGCGCCACCCTGAGGAGCAGCGGGGGGACCTACGAGCAGTACTTC.

The rearrangement uses TRBV7-9 and TRBJ1-1; tentatively, D is TRBD1 (5 bases). Trimming removed 5 bases from V and 4 bases from J, with 14 bases in between. This CDR3 is built from 14 residues. CDR1 is SEHNR, CDR2 FQNEAQ, per germline (reference sequence). The CDR3 here is CASSPLVGGTEAFF. The CDR3 nucleotides are TGTGCCAGCAGCCCTTTAGTCGGGGGCACTGAAGCTTTCTTT.

The genes are TRBV7-8 and TRBJ1-2; 7 bases match TRBD1. V dropped 5 bases and J dropped 4; count of bases not matched to a gene: 7. Germline assignment: CDR1 SGHVS and CDR2 FQNEAQ. This CDR3 is built from 14 residues. The CDR3 sequence: CASSTRDRAYGYTF. In DNA, the CDR3 is TGTGCCAGCAGCACCCGAGACAGGGCCTATGGCTACACCTTC.

The rearrangement joins TRBV9 to TRBJ1-2; D is undetermined. Per germline, CDR1 SGDLS and CDR2 YYNGEE. With 3 bases removed from V and 0 bases from J, the gap between germline ends came to 6 bases. The CDR3 covers 13 residues. CDR3 loop: CASSAAANYGYTF. In DNA, the CDR3 is TGTGCCAGCAGCGCAGCAGCTAACTATGGCTACACCTTC.

The chain carries TRBV20-1 and TRBJ2-7, with TRBD1 as a possible D gene (6 bases). Trimming shortened V by 6 bases and J by 1 base, and 19 bases separated the two germline ends. There are 15 residues in the CDR3. Germline lookup yields CDR1 DFQATT and CDR2 SNEGSKA (reference sequence). The CDR3 loop reads CSAPDRSQTSYEQYF. The CDR3 DNA follows: TGCAGTGCCCCTGACAGGTCGCAAACGTCCTACGAGCAGTACTTC.